This T cell receptor beta chain was sequenced during a study of cytomegalovirus exposure and HLA in healthy donors. Findings of the study overall: The classifier reportedly diagnosed cytomegalovirus status with high specificity and sensitivity. Follow-up analysis later connected one missense variant in DCLRE1C with trimming of TCR beta V- and J-genes. A later analysis found TCR association rates differed by HLA locus, highest for DRB1 and lowest for HLA-C.

This clone has a single count. The antigen is unknown. PCR amplification relied on 60 Vbeta primers (plus 13 Jbeta primers). The authors' processing: As a later analysis found, there were about 80 million unique TCR beta chains, of which approximately 10 million were shared. Generated by immunoSEQ multiplex PCR, the TCRdb table keeps only in-frame clones and is missing some. The V and J calls and clone size come from that table; D and trimming were worked out from the DNA. The repertoire holds 130,000 to 150,000 clones, with 80% as singletons. This CDR3 region has 15 residues. V was shortened by 1 base and J by 7 bases, with 15 bases between the two germline ends. Per the germline V gene, CDR1 is SGHTA and CDR2 is FQGNSA.

This TCR was recovered from a male donor in good health and CMV-seronegative. V is TRBV7-2 and J is TRBJ2-3, with TRBD1 as a possible D gene (6 bases). Input material: PBMCs. CDR3 nucleotides: TGTGCCAGCAGCTTAGAAGGGGGAACGAGGTATACGCAGTATTTT. It specifies CASSLEGGTRYTQYF.